A single TCR beta chain is shown here with its context. Original analysis: Cell counts per sample came from amplifying reference gene primers. Produced via immunoSEQ multiplex PCR; TCRdb's table is partial and in-frame only. Clone size and the V and J calls come from that table; the DNA yielded D and trimming. The top ten clones hold around 7.9% of a sample with almost 500,000 clones, more than 85% of them seen once. This entry belongs to a study of blood T cell repertoires in COVID-19. Participant-reported clinical history was the basis for cohort assignment. The germline V gene has CDR1 MNHEY and CDR2 SVGAGI. The CDR3 extends over 13 amino acids. Trimming stripped 2 bases from V and 6 bases from J, with 5 bases between.

Sequenced sample: PBMCs or T cells enriched from blood (not recorded which). This TCR derives from a woman aged 55-69 years who had recovered from COVID-19. The V gene is TRBV6-5, the J gene TRBJ1-6, with D maybe TRBD1 (5 bases). This CDR3 is CASSYDSNSPLHF. The CDR3 region has the DNA TGTGCCAGCAGTTACGACAGTAATTCACCCCTCCACTTT.